The sample holds a few counts of the clone carrying this TCR beta chain. CD4+ naive, central memory, regulatory and stem cell-like memory cells were sorted via CD45RO/CCR7/CD25/CD127/CD95/CD27. Every bit of the isolated RNA underwent reverse transcription, so sequencing read expressed TCRB transcripts. Profiling relied on immunoSEQ multiplex PCR, and the TCRdb table lists in-frame clones only, not all of them. Of 400,000 to 600,000 clones in the sample, around 30% were seen once. This entry comes from a study of beta chain features in type 1 diabetes. Germline CDR1 reads SGDLS; CDR2 reads YYNGEE. This CDR3 contains 12 residues. Trimming took 3 bases from V and 7 from J, leaving 11 bases between them.

Sequencing was performed on naive CD4+ T cells from blood. The V call is TRBV9, the J call TRBJ2-7; TRBD1 might be the D (5 bases). The TCR sequence derives from a man younger than 35 in good health. DNA for the CDR3: TGTGCCAGCAGCGGCGACAGACGGGAGCAGTACTTC. This encodes CASSGDRREQYF.